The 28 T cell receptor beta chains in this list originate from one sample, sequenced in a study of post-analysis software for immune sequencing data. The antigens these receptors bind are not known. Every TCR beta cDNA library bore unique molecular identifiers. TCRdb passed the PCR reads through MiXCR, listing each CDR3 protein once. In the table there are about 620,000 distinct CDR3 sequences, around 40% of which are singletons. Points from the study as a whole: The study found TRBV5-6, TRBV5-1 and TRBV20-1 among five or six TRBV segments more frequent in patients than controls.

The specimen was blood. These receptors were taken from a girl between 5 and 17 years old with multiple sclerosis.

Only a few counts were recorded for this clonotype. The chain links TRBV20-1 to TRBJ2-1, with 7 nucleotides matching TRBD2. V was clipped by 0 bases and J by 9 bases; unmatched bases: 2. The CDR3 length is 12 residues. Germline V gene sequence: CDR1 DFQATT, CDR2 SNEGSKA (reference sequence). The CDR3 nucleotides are TGCAGTGCTAGAGACGGGACTATTGAGCAGTTCTTC. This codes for CSARDGTIEQFF.

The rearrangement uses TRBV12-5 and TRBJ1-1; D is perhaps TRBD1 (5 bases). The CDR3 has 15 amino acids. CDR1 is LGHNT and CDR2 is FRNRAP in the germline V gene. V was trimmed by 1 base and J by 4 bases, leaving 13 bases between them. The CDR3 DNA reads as TGTGCTAGTGGTTTGGGAGGGGTGAGAAGCACTGAAGCTTTCTTT. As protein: CASGLGGVRSTEAFF.

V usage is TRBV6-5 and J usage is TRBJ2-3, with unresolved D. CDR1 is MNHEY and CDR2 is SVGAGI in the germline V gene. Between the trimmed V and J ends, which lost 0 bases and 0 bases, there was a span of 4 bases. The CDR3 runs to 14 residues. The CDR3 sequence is CASSYSGSTDTQYF. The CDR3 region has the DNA TGTGCCAGCAGTTACTCGGGTAGCACAGATACGCAGTATTTT.

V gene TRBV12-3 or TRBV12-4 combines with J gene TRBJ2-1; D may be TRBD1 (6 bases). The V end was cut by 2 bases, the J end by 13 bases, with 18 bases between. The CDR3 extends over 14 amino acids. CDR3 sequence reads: CASSLTGQGETQFF. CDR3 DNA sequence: TGTGCCAGCAGTTTAACAGGGCAGGGAGAGACCCAGTTCTTC.

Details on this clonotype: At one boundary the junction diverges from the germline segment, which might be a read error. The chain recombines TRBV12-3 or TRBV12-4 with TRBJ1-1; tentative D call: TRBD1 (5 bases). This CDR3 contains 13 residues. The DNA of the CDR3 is TGTGTCAGCAGTTCCGGGGACAACACTGAAGCTTTCTTT. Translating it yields CVSSSGDNTEAFF.

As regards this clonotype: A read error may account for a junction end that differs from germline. The CDR3: CASGSGTDRSTDTQYF. CDR3 coding DNA: TGTGCCAGCGGCTCCGGGACGGACCGTAGCACAGATACACAGTATTTT. The gene calls are TRBV7-8 and TRBJ2-3; the D gene could be TRBD1 or TRBD2 (5 bases each). The CDR3 loop spans 16 amino acids. Germline V gives CDR1 SGHVS, CDR2 FQNEAQ.

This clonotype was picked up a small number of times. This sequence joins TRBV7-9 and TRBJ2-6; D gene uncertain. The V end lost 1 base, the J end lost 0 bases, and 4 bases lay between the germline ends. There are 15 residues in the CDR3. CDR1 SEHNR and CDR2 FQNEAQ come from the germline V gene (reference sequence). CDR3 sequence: CASSLGNSGANVLTF. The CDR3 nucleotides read TGTGCCAGCAGCTTAGGGAACTCTGGGGCCAACGTCCTGACTTTC.

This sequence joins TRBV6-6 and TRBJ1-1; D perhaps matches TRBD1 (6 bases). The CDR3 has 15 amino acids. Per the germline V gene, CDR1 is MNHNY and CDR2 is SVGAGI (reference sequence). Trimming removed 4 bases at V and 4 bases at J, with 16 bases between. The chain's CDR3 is CASSSVGQLVTEAFF. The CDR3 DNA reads TGTGCCAGCAGTTCGGTCGGACAGCTAGTCACTGAAGCTTTCTTT.

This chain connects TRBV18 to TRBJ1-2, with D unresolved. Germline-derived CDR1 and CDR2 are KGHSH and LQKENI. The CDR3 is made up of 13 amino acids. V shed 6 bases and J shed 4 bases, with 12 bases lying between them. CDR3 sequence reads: CASSPREGYGYTF. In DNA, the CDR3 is TGTGCCAGCTCGCCCCGGGAGGGCTATGGCTACACCTTC. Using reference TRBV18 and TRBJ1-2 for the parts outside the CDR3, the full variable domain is NAGVMQNPRHLVRRRGQEARLRCSPMKGHSHVYWYRQLPEEGLKFMVYLQKENIIDESGMPKERFSAEFPKEGPSILRIQQVVRGDSAAYFCASSPREGYGYTFGSGTRLTVV.

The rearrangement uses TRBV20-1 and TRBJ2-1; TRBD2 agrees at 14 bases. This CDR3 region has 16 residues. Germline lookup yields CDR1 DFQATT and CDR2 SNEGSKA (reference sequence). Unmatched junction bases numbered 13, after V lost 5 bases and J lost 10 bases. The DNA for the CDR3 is TGCAGTGCTGATACCGGGACTAGCGGGAGTGTTTACGAGCAGTTCTTC. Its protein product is CSADTGTSGSVYEQFF.

The CDR3 spells CASSLRDPVYGYTF. The CDR3 DNA reads as TGTGCCAGCAGTTTACGGGATCCTGTCTATGGCTACACCTTC. The rearrangement uses TRBV28 and TRBJ1-2; D is unclear. The CDR3 consists of 14 residues. The germline V gene has CDR1 MDHEN and CDR2 SYDVKM. Between the trimmed V and J ends, which lost 2 bases and 4 bases, there was a span of 11 bases.

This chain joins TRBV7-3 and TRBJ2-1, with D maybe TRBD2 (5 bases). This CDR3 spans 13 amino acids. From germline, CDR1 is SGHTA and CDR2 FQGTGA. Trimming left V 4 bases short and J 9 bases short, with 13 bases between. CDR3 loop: CASSYPGWGEQFF. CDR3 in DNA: TGTGCCAGCAGCTACCCGGGGTGGGGTGAGCAGTTCTTC.

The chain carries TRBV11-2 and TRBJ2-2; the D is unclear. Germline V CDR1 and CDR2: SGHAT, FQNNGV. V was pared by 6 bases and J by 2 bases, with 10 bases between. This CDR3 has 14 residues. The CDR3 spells CASRPGHNTGELFF. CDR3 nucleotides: TGTGCCAGCAGACCGGGTCATAACACCGGGGAGCTGTTTTTT.

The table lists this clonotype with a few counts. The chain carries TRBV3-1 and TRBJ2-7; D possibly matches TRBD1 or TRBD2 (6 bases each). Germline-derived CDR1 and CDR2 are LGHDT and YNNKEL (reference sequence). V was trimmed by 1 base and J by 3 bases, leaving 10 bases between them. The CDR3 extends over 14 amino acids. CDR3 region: CASSQAQGGYEQYF. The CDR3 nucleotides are TGTGCCAGCAGCCAAGCACAGGGAGGCTACGAGCAGTACTTC.

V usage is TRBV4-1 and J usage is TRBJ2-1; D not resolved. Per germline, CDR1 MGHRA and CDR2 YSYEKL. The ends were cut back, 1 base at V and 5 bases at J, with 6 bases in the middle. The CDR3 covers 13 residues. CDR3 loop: CASSQVGDNEQFF. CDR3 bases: TGCGCCAGCAGCCAAGTCGGCGACAATGAGCAGTTCTTC.

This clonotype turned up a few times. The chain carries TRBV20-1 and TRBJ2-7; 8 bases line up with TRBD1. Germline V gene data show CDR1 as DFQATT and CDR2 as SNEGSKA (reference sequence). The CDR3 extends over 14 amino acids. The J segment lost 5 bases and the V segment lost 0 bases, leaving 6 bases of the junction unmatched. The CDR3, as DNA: TGCAGTGCTAGAGATGTCAGGGGGCGAGACGAGCAGTACTTC. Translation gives CSARDVRGRDEQYF.

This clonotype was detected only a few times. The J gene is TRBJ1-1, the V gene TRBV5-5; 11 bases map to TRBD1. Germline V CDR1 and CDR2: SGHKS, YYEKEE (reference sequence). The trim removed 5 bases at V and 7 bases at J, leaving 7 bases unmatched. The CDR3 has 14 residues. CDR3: CASRDRGRDLEAFF. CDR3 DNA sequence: TGTGCCAGCAGGGACAGGGGGCGCGATCTTGAAGCTTTCTTT.

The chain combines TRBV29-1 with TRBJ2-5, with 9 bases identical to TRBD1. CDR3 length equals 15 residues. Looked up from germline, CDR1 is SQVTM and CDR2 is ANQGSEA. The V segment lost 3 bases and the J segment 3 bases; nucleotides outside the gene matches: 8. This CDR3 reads CSVEVPGQGEETQYF. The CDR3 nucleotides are TGCAGCGTTGAGGTACCGGGACAGGGTGAAGAGACCCAGTACTTC.

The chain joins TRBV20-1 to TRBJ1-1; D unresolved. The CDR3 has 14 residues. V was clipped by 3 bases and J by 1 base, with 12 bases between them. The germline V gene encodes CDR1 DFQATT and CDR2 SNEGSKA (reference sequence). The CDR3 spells CSARKGGTNTEAFF. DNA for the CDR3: TGCAGTGCTAGGAAGGGCGGAACGAACACTGAAGCTTTCTTT.

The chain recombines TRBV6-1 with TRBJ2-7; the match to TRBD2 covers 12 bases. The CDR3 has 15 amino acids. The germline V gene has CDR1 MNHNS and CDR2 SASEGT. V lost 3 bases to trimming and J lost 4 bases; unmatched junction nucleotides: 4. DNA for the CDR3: TGTGCCAGCAGTGAGGAGACTAGCGGGAGTTACGAGCAGTACTTC. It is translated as CASSEETSGSYEQYF.

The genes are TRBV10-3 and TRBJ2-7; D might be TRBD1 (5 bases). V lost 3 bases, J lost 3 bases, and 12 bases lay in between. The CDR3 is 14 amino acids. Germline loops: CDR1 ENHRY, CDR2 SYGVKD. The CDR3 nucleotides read TGTGCCATCAGTGACCCGACAGCCTACTACGAGCAGTACTTC. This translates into CAISDPTAYYEQYF.

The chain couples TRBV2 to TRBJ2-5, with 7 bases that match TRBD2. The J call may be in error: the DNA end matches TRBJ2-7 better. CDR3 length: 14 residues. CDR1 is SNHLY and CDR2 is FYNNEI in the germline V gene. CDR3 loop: CASSDTSESVEQYF. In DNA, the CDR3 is TGTGCCAGCAGTGATACTAGCGAAAGCGTCGAGCAGTACTTC.

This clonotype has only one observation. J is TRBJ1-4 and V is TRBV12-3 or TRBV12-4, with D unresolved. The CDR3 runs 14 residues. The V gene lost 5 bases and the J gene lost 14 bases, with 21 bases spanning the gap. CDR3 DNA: TGTGCCAGCAGTAAGACGGGAATTGCGCCGATGCTGTTTTTT. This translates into CASSKTGIAPMLFF.

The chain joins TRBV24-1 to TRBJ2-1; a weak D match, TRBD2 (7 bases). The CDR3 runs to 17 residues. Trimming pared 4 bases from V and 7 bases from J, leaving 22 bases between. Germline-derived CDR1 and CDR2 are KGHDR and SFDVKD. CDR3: CATSDRRRGRGMNEQFF. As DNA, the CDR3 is TGTGCCACCAGTGACCGACGTAGGGGGAGGGGTATGAATGAGCAGTTCTTC.

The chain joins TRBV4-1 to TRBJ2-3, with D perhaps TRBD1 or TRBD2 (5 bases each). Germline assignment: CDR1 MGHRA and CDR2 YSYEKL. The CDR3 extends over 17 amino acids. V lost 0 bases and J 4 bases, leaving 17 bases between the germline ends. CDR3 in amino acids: CASSQETGTLAADTQYF. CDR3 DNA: TGCGCCAGCAGCCAAGAGACCGGGACCCTCGCGGCAGATACGCAGTATTTT.

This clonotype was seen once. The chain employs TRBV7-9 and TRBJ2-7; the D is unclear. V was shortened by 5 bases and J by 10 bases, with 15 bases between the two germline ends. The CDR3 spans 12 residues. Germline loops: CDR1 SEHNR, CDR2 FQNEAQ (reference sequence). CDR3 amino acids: CASSESTDPQYF. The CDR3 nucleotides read TGTGCCAGCAGCGAATCGACCGATCCTCAGTACTTC.

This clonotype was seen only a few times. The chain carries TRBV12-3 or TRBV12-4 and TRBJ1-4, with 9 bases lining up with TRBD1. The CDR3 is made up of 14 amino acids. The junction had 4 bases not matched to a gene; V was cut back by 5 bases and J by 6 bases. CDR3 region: CASSPTGGDEKLFF. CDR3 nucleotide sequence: TGTGCCAGCAGTCCGACAGGGGGTGATGAAAAACTGTTTTTT.

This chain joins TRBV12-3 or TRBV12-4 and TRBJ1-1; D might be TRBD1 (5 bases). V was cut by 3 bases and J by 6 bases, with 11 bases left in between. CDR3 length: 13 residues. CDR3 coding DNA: TGTGCCAGCAGTTTCGGGGGTGAGGCTGAAGCTTTCTTT. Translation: CASSFGGEAEAFF.